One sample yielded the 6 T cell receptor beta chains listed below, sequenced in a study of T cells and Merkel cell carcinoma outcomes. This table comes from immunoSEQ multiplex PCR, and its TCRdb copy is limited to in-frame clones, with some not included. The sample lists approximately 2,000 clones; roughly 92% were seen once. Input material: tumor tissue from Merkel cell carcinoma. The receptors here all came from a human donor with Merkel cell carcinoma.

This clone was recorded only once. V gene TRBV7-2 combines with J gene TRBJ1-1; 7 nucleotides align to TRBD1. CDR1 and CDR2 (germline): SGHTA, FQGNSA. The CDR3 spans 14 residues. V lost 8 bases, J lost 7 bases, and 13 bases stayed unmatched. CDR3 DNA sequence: TGTGCCAGCCTCTCTGGGACAGTAAATATTGAAGCTTTCTTT. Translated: CASLSGTVNIEAFF.

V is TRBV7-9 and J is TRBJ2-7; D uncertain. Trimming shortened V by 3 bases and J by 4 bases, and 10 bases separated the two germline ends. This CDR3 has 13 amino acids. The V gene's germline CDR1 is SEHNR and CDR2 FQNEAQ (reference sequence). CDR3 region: CASSFNTAYEQYF. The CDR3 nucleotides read TGTGCCAGCAGCTTTAACACAGCTTACGAGCAGTACTTC. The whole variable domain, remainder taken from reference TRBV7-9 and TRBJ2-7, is DTGVSQNPRHKITKRGQNVTFRCDPISEHNRLYWYRQTLGQGPEFLTYFQNEAQLEKSRLLSDRFSAERPKGSFSTLEIQRTEQGDSAMYLCASSFNTAYEQYFGPGTRLTVT.

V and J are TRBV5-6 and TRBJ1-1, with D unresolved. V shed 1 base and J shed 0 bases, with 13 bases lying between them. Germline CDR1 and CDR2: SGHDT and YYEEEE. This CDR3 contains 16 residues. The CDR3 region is CASSLLSFGMNTEAFF. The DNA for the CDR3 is TGTGCCAGCAGCTTGTTATCATTCGGGATGAACACTGAAGCTTTCTTT.

The DNA for the CDR3 is TGTGCCAGCAGACAAGCGGGGGCGGATACGCAGTATTTT. Its translation is CASRQAGADTQYF. The chain links TRBV28 to TRBJ2-3; 8 positions agree with TRBD2. The CDR3 spans 13 residues. With 6 bases clipped from V and 6 bases from J, the junction kept 5 bases outside the gene matches. Per the germline V gene, CDR1 is MDHEN and CDR2 is SYDVKM.

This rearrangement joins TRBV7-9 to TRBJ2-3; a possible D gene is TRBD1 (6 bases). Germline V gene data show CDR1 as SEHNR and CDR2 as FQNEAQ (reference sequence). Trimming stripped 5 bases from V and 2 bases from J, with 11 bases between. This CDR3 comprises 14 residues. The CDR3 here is CASSPWDNTDTQYF. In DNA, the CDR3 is TGTGCCAGCAGCCCATGGGACAACACAGATACGCAGTATTTT.

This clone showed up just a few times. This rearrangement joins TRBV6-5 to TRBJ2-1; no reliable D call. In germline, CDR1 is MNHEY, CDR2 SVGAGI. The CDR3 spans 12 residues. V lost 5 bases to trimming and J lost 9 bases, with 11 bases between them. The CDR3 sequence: CASSETLGEQFF. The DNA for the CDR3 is TGTGCCAGCAGTGAAACGTTGGGTGAGCAGTTCTTC.